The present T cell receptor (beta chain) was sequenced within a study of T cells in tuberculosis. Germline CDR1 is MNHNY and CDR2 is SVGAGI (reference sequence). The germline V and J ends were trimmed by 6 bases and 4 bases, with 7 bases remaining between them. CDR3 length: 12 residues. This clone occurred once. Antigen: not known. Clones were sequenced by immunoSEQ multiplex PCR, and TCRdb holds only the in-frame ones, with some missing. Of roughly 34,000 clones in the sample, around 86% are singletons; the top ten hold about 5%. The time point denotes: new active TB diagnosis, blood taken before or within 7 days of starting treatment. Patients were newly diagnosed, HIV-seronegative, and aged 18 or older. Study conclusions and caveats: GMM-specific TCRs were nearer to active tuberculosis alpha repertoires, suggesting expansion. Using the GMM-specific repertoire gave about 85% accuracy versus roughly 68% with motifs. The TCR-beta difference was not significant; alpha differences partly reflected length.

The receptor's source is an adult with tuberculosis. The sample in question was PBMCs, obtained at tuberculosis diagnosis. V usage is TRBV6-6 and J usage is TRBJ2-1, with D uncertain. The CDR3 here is CASSRPYNEQFF. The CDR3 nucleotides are TGTGCCAGCAGCAGGCCATACAATGAGCAGTTCTTC.